A single sample gave rise to the 6 T cell receptor beta chains below, sequenced in a study of human T cells and chemical hapten exposure. Time point specified: patch test 3, about 24 weeks after DPC sensitization. Treatment meaning: therapeutic diphenylcyclopropenone sensitization with weekly scalp DPC. Unseparated into fractions, whole blood served as the source from which total RNA was extracted. TCRdb re-called the RACE reads through MiXCR, storing one row per CDR3 protein. The sample gives under 50,000 distinct CDR3 sequences, 10% to 15% of which show up once; around 2% is in the top ten. This specimen was whole blood, taken in connection with sensitization to the hapten diphenylcyclopropenone (DPC). These receptor sequences come from a woman between 35 and 50 years old with alopecia areata. Some clones in this sample may be carry-over from other donors' samples.

The gene calls are TRBV7-2 and TRBJ2-5; 11 positions agree with TRBD2. CDR1 and CDR2 (germline): SGHTA, FQGNSA. V was pared by 1 base and J by 1 base, with 5 bases of the junction left unmatched. The CDR3 is 17 residues long. CDR3 nucleotides: TGTGCCAGCAGCTTAGTCAGCACTAGCGGGGGCCAAGAGACCCAGTACTTC. Translation: CASSLVSTSGGQETQYF.

This chain links TRBV11-2 with TRBJ2-5; no firm D call. Germline V CDR1 and CDR2: SGHAT, FQNNGV. The CDR3 sequence is 13 residues long. The ends were cut back, 5 bases at V and 5 bases at J, with 12 bases in the middle. The CDR3 DNA reads TGTGCCAGCAGCGCTTTAGGACCGGAGACCCAGTACTTC. It yields the protein CASSALGPETQYF.

This clonotype has a count of ten or more. The rearrangement joins TRBV3-1 to TRBJ2-5; D possibly uses TRBD1 or TRBD2 (5 bases each). Per the germline V gene, CDR1 is LGHDT and CDR2 is YNNKEL (reference sequence). V was pared by 1 base and J by 0 bases, with 9 bases between. This CDR3 region has 15 residues. The CDR3 nucleotides read TGTGCCAGCAGCCAAGGGGGGATCGACCAAGAGACCCAGTACTTC. This sequence encodes CASSQGGIDQETQYF.

This clonotype has a count of ten or more. This chain connects TRBV10-3 to TRBJ2-1; 11 nucleotides line up with TRBD1. The ends lost 4 bases at V and 4 bases at J; junction bases unmatched: 3. This CDR3 is built from 15 residues. Germline assignment: CDR1 ENHRY and CDR2 SYGVKD. In DNA form, the CDR3 reads TGTGCCATCAGTGGTGGGACAGGGGGTTACAATGAGCAGTTCTTC. Its protein is CAISGGTGGYNEQFF.

This chain joins TRBV5-6 and TRBJ2-7; a possible D gene is TRBD2 (6 bases). CDR1 SGHDT and CDR2 YYEEEE come from the germline V gene. CDR3 length: 15 residues. Trimming stripped 4 bases from V and 2 bases from J, with 16 bases between. The CDR3 DNA follows: TGTGCCAGCAGCCCCGTCGGGGGTGGTACCTACGAGCAGTACTTC. It codes for CASSPVGGGTYEQYF.

The rearrangement joins TRBV11-2 to TRBJ1-2; TRBD1 matches at 7 bases. Germline V gene lookup returns CDR1 SGHAT and CDR2 FQNNGV. V lost 0 bases to trimming and J lost 13 bases; unmatched junction nucleotides: 14. The CDR3 consists of 15 residues. The CDR3 region has the DNA TGTGCCAGCAGCTTAGATTGGGCGGGACAGAGCCCGTCCACCTTC. It encodes CASSLDWAGQSPSTF. The full variable domain, in which reference TRBV11-2 and TRBJ1-2 provide the parts outside the CDR3, is EAGVAQSPRYKIIEKRQSVAFWCNPISGHATLYWYQQILGQGPKLLIQFQNNGVVDDSQLPKDRFSAERLKGVDSTLKIQPAKLEDSAVYLCASSLDWAGQSPSTFGSGTRLTVV.